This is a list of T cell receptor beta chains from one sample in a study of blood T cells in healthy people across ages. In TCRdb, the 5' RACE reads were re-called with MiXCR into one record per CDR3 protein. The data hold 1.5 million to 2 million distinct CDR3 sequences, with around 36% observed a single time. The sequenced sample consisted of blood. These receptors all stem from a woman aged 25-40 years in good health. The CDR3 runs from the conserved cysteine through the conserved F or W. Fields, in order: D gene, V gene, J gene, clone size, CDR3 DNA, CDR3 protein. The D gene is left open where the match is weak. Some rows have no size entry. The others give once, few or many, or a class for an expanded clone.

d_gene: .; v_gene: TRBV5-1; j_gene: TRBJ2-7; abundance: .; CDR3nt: TGCGCCAGCAGGGAGGTGGGCAGCCACGAGCAGTACTTC; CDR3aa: CASREVGSHEQYF
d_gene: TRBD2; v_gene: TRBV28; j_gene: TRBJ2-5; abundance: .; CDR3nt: TGTGCCAGCAGTCTAGCGGTACCGGGGACCCAGTACTTC; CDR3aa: CASSLAVPGTQYF
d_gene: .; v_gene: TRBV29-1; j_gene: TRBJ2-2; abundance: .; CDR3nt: TGCAGCGTTAGGAGCGACCGCGGAGCCGGGGAGCTGTTTTTT; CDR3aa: CSVRSDRGAGELFF
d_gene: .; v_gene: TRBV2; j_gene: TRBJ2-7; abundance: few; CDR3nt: TGTGCCAGCAGTGAAAGGCAGCATACATCCTACGAGCAGTACTTC; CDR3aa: CASSERQHTSYEQYF
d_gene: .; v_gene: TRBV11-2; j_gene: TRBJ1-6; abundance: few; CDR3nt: TGTGCCAGCAGCTCCGTAAGGAATTCACCCCTCCACTTT; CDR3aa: CASSSVRNSPLHF
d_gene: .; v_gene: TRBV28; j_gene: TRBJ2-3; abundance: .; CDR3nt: TGTGCCAGCAGGCGCGGCGGGGGCGATACGCAGTATTTT; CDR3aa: CASRRGGGDTQYF
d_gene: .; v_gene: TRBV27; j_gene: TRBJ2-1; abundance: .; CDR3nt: TGTGCCAGCAGTTTATCCACCTGGGGACATGAGCAGTTCTTC; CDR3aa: CASSLSTWGHEQFF
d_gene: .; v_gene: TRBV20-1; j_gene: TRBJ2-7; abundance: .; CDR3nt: TGCAGTGCTAGAGAGCCTGGGACAACCTACGAGCAGTACTTC; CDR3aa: CSAREPGTTYEQYF
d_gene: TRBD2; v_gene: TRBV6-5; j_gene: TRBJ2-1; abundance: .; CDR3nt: TGTGCCAGCGGAATAGCGGGGGGGTACAATGAGCAGTTCTTC; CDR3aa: CASGIAGGYNEQFF
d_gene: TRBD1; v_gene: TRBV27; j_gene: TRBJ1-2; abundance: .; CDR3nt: TGTGCCAGCAGGCGACAGGGTTCTAACTATGGCTACACCTTC; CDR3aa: CASRRQGSNYGYTF
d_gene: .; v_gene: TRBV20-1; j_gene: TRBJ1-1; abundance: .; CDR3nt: TGCAGTGCTAGAGATGTGGTGCGTACACCCCTGAACACTGAAGCTTTCTTT; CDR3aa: CSARDVVRTPLNTEAFF
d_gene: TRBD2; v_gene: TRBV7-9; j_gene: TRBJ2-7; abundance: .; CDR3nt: TGTGCCAGCAGCTTAGGTAGACTAGCGGGACTGGCCTACGAGCAGTACTTC; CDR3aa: CASSLGRLAGLAYEQYF
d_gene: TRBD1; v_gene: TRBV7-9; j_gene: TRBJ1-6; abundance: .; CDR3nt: TGTGCCGGCAGCCCCCTCAGGGACAGGGTTTATTCACCCCTCCACTTT; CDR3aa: CAGSPLRDRVYSPLHF
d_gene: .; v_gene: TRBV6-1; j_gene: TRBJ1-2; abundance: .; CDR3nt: TGTGCCAGCAGTGAAGGGGGTTCGGGATTATATGGCTACACCTTC; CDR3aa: CASSEGGSGLYGYTF
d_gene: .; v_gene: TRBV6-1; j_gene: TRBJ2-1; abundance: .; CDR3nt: TGTGCCAGCAGTGAACCTAAGTATCCTTACAATGAGCAGTTCTTC; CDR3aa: CASSEPKYPYNEQFF
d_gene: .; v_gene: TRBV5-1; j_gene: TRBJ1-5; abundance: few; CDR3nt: TGCGCCAGCAGCTTGGGCCCCGGACAGCTCAATCAGCCCCAGCATTTT; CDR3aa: CASSLGPGQLNQPQHF
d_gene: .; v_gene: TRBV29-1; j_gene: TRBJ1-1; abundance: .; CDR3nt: TGCAGCGTTGAAGGGGCAGCCAACAGTGAAGCTTTCTTT; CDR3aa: CSVEGAANSEAFF
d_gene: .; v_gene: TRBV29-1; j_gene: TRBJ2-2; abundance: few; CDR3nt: TGCAGTTATACGAACACCGGGGAGCTGTTTTTT; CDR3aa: CSYTNTGELFF
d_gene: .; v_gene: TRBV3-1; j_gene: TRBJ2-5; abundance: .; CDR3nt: TGTGCCAGCAGCCAAGATGGACTCCGGGAGGAGACCCAGTACTTC; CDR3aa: CASSQDGLREETQYF
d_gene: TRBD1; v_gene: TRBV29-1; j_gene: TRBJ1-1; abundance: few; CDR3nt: TGCAGCGTGGGACAGGGGGTTATGGACACTGAAGCTTTCTTT; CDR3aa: CSVGQGVMDTEAFF
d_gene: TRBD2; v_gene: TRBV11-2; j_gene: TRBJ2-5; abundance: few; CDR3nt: TGTGCCAGCAGCTTAGGTAGCGGGGCAGAGACCCAGTACTTC; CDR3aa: CASSLGSGAETQYF
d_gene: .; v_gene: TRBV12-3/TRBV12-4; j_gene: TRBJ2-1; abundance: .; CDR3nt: TGTGCCAGCAGTTTCGGCAGGGGGGCGGGGGGCCTTGGCAATGAGCAGTTCTTC; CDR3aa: CASSFGRGAGGLGNEQFF
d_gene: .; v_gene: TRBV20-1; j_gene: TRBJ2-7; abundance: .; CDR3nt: TGCAGTGCTAGGGCCACTAGCCGGGAGACCCAGGACTTC; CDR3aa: CSARATSRETQDF
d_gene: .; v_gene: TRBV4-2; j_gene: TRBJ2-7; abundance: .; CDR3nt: TGTGCCGGCAGCCAAGATTGGTTGGCTACCACCTACGAGCAGTACTTC; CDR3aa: CAGSQDWLATTYEQYF
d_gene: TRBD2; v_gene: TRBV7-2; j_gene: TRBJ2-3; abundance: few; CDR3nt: TGTGCCAGCAGACAACTAGCGGACCCGCTAGATGCGCAGTATTTT; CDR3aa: CASRQLADPLDAQYF
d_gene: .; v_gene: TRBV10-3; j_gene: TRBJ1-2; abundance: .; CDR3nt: TGTGCCATCAGTGAGTCGAAGACAGTCCATGGCTACACCTTC; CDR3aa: CAISESKTVHGYTF
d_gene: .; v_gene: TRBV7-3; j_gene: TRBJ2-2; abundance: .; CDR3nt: TGTGCCAGCAGCCTCTCCCAGAGCGGGGAGCTGTTTTTT; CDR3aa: CASSLSQSGELFF
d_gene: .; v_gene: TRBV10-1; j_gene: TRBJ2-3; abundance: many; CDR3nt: TGCGCCAGCAGTGAGTCCGGTCGCCAGCCAGTGGCAGATACGCAGTATTTT; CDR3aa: CASSESGRQPVADTQYF
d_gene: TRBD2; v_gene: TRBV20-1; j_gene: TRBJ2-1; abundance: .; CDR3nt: TGCAGTGTACGTGGAGCGGGAGCTGAGCAGTTCTTC; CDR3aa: CSVRGAGAEQFF
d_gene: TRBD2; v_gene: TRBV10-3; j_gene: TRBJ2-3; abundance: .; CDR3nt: TGTGCCATCAGTGAGTCGGGTAGCGGGGGGGGCACAGATACGCAGTATTTT; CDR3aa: CAISESGSGGGTDTQYF
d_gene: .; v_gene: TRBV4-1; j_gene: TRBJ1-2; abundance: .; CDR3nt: TGCGCCAGCAGCCAGCCCCCCCGGGGCGGGGACTATGGCTACACCTTC; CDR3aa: CASSQPPRGGDYGYTF
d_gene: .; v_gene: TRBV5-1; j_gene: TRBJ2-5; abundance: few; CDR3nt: TGCGCCAGCAGCTCAATCACAGGGCCAGAGACCCAGTACTTC; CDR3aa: CASSSITGPETQYF
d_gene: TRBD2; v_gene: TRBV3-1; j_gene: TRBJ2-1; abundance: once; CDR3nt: TGTGCCAGCAGCCAAGACGGGGGACTAGTTTACAATGAGCAGTTCTTC; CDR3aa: CASSQDGGLVYNEQFF
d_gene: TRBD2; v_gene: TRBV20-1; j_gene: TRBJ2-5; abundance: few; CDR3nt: TGCAGTGCTAGAGATTGGGCTAGCGGGGCGTGGGAGACCCAGTACTTC; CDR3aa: CSARDWASGAWETQYF
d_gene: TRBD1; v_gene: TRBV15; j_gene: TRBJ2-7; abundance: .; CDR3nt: TGTGCCACCAGCTGGGACAGGGGTCCAGCCGAGCAGTACTTC; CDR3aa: CATSWDRGPAEQYF
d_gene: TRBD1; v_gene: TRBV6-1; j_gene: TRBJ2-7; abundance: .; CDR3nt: TGTGCCAGCAGCTCCCGACAGGGGTTTAGATACGAGCAGTACTTC; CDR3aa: CASSSRQGFRYEQYF
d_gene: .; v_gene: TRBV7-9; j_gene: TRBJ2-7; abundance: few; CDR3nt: TGTGCCAGCAGCTCGGAAAGCGCCCTCTACGAGCAGTACTTC; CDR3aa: CASSSESALYEQYF
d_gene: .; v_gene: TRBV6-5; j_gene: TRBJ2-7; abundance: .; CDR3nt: TGTGCCAGCAGTCAATCTGGGCCCTTCGAGCAGTACTTC; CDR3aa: CASSQSGPFEQYF
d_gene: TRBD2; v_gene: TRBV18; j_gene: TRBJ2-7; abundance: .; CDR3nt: TGTGCCAGCTCACCCTCCGGGACTAGTGACGAGCAGTACTTC; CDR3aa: CASSPSGTSDEQYF
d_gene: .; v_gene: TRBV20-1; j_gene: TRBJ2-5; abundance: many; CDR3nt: TGCAGTGCTAGTTCGAGGGAGACCCAGTACTTC; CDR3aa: CSASSRETQYF
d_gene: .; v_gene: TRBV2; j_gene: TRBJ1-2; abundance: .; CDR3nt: TGTGCCAGCAGTGAACTCACAACTAGCCATGGCTACACCTTC; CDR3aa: CASSELTTSHGYTF
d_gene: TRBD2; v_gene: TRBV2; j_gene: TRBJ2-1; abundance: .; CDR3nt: TGTGCCAGCAGGTCCGTTGGGTCGGTACTAGCGGGAGGCAATGAGCAGTTCTTC; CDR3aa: CASRSVGSVLAGGNEQFF
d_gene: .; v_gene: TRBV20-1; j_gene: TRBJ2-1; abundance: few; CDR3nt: TGCAGTGCTAGAGGAGAGCGCCGCTCCTACAATGAGCAGTTCTTC; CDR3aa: CSARGERRSYNEQFF
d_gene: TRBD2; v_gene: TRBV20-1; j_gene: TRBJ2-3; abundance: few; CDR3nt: TGCAGTGCTTGGGACCGCCTTAGCGGGGTCCTCACAGATACGCAGTATTTT; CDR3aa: CSAWDRLSGVLTDTQYF
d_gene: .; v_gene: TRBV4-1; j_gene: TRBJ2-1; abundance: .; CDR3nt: TGCGCCAGCAGCCTCAGCACTAGCCGGTCCTACAATGAGCAGTTCTTC; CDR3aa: CASSLSTSRSYNEQFF
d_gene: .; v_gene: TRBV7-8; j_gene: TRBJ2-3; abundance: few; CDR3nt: TGTGCCAGCAGCTTAAAACGGCTAGCGTCCCGCACAGATACGCAGTATTTT; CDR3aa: CASSLKRLASRTDTQYF
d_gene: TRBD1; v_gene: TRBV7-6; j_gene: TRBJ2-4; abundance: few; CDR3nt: TGTGCCAGCAGCTCATTAGACAGGGTTGGAAACATTCAGTACTTC; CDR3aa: CASSSLDRVGNIQYF
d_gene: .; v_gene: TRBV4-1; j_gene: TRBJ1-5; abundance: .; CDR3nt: TGCGCCAGCAGCCAAGTAAGCATCTATAGCAATCAGCCCCAGCATTTT; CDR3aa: CASSQVSIYSNQPQHF
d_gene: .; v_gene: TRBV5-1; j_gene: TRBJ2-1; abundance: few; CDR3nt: TGCGCCAGCAGCTTGGCAACTAGCTTACCCAATGAGCAGTTCTTC; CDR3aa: CASSLATSLPNEQFF
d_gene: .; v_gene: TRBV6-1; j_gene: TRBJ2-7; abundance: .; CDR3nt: TGTGCCAGCAGTGCGGGGTCTCCTGAGTACTTC; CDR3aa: CASSAGSPEYF
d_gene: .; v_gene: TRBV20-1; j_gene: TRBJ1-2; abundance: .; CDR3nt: TGCAGCGCCTCGGGAGGTGGTCAGGGCGACGGCACCTTC; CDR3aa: CSASGGGQGDGTF
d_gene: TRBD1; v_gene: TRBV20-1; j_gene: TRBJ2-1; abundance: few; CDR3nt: TGCAGTGCTAGAGAGCAGGGGGTCTCGGATGAGCAGTTCTTC; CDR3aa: CSAREQGVSDEQFF
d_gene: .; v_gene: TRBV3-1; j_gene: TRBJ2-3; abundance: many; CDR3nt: TGTGCCAGCAGCCAAGTATGGGGGGCGAACACAGATACGCAGTATTTT; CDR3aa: CASSQVWGANTDTQYF
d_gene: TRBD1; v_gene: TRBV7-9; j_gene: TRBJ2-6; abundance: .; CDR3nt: TGTGCCAGCAGCTTAGCCTCGGGACAGGGTCCCTCTGGGGCCAACGTCCTGACTTTC; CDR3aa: CASSLASGQGPSGANVLTF
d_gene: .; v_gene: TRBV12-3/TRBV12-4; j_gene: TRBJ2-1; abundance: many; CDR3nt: TGTGCCAGCAGGAAGAAGGGGTACAATGAGCAGTTCTTC; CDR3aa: CASRKKGYNEQFF
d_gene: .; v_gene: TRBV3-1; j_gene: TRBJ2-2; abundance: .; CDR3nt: TGTGCCAGCAGCTCAGGGTACACCGGGGAGCTGTTTTTT; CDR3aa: CASSSGYTGELFF
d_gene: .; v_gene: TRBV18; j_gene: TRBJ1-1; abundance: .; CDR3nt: TGTGCCAGCTCACCACTCGGAGCGTACACTGAAGCTTTCTTT; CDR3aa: CASSPLGAYTEAFF